The TCR beta chain described here comes from a study of memory CD4+ T cells and cytomegalovirus serostatus. The sort gate was single viable CD3+CD4+CD8-CD45RO+ cells for memory CD4+ T cells. Authors' data handling: Out-of-frame sequences were removed, leaving about 2,300,000 distinct TCRbeta sequences. Some clones are missing from TCRdb's copy, which holds only in-frame ones; the method was immunoSEQ multiplex PCR. V, J and clone size derive from that table, while D and trimming were established from the DNA sequence. The table shows 75,000 to 90,000 clones, with 80% occurring only once. The germline gives CDR1 SGHTA, CDR2 FQGTGA. This CDR3 spans 12 amino acids. Trimming pared 4 bases from V and 1 base from J, leaving 4 bases between.

Sequencing was performed on memory CD4+ T cells from blood. The J gene is TRBJ1-1, the V gene TRBV7-3, with D uncertain. The receptor's source is an adult in good health and CMV-seronegative. Written as DNA, the CDR3 is TGTGCCAGCAGCTCCCCGAACACTGAAGCTTTCTTT. This gives the protein CASSSPNTEAFF.